A single sample is the source of the 14 T cell receptor beta chains below, sequenced in a study of glioma-infiltrating T cells. TCR alpha and beta CDR3 regions were amplified from RNA using iRepertoire nested multiplex PCR. TCRdb passed the multiplex PCR reads through MiXCR, listing each CDR3 protein once. Of about 93,000 distinct CDR3 sequences in the sample, approximately 39% were seen once. Sequenced sample: glioma tissue, nonneoplastic brain tissue, or PBMCs (not recorded which). Receptors originate from a human donor with low-grade glioma or glioblastoma, undergoing nonglioma brain surgery, or in good health (not recorded which).

V and J are TRBV18 and TRBJ2-3, with 9 nucleotides matching TRBD1. Germline lookup yields CDR1 KGHSH and CDR2 LQKENI. V was clipped by 3 bases and J by 4 bases; unmatched bases: 14. The CDR3 totals 18 residues. CDR3 loop: CASSPQDSGTGKSDTQYF. For the CDR3, the DNA is TGTGCCAGCTCACCCCAGGACTCGGGGACAGGGAAATCAGATACGCAGTATTTT.

This chain connects TRBV7-2 to TRBJ2-3; no firm D call. Germline V gives CDR1 SGHTA, CDR2 FQGNSA. The V and J ends lost 5 bases and 3 bases respectively, with 18 bases between them. The CDR3 runs to 16 residues. The CDR3 sequence is CASSRIAAPRTDTQYF. CDR3 DNA: TGTGCCAGCAGCCGTATTGCAGCCCCTAGAACAGATACGCAGTATTTT.

This clonotype was counted many times. The chain uses TRBV5-1 and TRBJ2-1, with TRBD2 matching 8 bases. The CDR3 is 15 residues long. With V trimmed by 4 bases and J by 4 bases, 7 bases remained unmatched. The V gene's germline CDR1 is SGHRS and CDR2 YFSETQ. The DNA of the CDR3 is TGCGCCAGCAGCCTTACTAGCGGCCTATACAATGAGCAGTTCTTC. Residues: CASSLTSGLYNEQFF.

Concerning this clonotype itself: The junction departs from the called germline gene at one end, perhaps through a read error. The rearrangement uses TRBV7-2 and TRBJ1-1; D ambiguous. Germline V gene sequence: CDR1 SGHTA, CDR2 FQGNSA. This CDR3 contains 13 residues. The CDR3 protein is CASSSLVSSEAIF. CDR3 DNA sequence: TGTGCCAGCAGCTCCTTGGTGAGTTCTGAAGCTATCTTT.

V gene TRBV28 combines with J gene TRBJ1-5; D gene uncertain. The CDR3 loop spans 14 amino acids. V was shortened by 8 bases and J by 4 bases, with 15 bases between the two germline ends. Germline V gives CDR1 MDHEN, CDR2 SYDVKM. Here the CDR3 DNA reads TGTGCCAGCGGCCGTATTCTAGGTAATCAGCCCCAGCATTTT. Translation: CASGRILGNQPQHF.

This clonotype was seen repeatedly, ten times or more. The chain employs TRBV20-1 and TRBJ2-1, with D perhaps TRBD1 (5 bases). CDR1 and CDR2 from the germline V gene are DFQATT and SNEGSKA (reference sequence). V was pared by 6 bases and J by 8 bases, with 11 bases between. The CDR3 length is 11 residues. CDR3 sequence: CSATRVDEQFF. DNA of the CDR3: TGCAGTGCCACCAGGGTGGATGAGCAGTTCTTC.

This clonotype was seen repeatedly, ten times or more. The chain combines TRBV7-9 with TRBJ2-5, with D perhaps TRBD2 (5 bases). Between the trimmed V and J ends, which lost 5 bases and 3 bases, there was a span of 10 bases. The CDR3 consists of 13 residues. Germline lookup yields CDR1 SEHNR and CDR2 FQNEAQ (reference sequence). Written as DNA, the CDR3 is TGTGCCAGCAGCAGGACTGGGGAAGAGACCCAGTACTTC. Protein product: CASSRTGEETQYF.

This clonotype was seen repeatedly, ten times or more. The rearrangement uses TRBV4-1 and TRBJ1-4; 8 nucleotides line up with TRBD1. Per germline, CDR1 MGHRA and CDR2 YSYEKL. J was trimmed by 7 bases and V by 0 bases; bases with no gene match: 10. The CDR3 extends over 17 amino acids. In DNA, the CDR3 is TGCGCCAGCAGCCAAGAGGTCGGGCAGGGGGCGCGTGAAAAACTGTTTTTT. It is translated as CASSQEVGQGAREKLFF.

This clonotype was seen just once. The CDR3 does not end in the conserved phenylalanine or tryptophan, so this is likely a read error. The CDR3 DNA sequence: TGTGCCAGCAGTTTTTCGGTAGCGGGGGACACTGGGGAGCTGTTTTCT. Encoded protein: CASSFSVAGDTGELFS. The chain uses TRBV6-2 or TRBV6-3 and TRBJ2-2; 9 nucleotides line up with TRBD2. Germline values: CDR1 MNHEY, CDR2 SVGEGT. The length of the CDR3 is 16 residues.

The CDR3 reads CASREALAGGPSLGDTQYF. For the CDR3, the DNA is TGTGCCAGCAGAGAGGCTCTAGCGGGAGGGCCCAGTCTGGGAGATACGCAGTATTTT. The J gene is TRBJ2-3, the V gene TRBV2; 12 nucleotides match TRBD2. Germline V gene sequence: CDR1 SNHLY, CDR2 FYNNEI. This CDR3 is built from 19 residues. J was trimmed by 5 bases and V by 6 bases; bases with no gene match: 18.

The chain has TRBV4-1 and TRBJ2-3; the D is unclear. The CDR3 sequence is 18 residues long. Germline CDR1 is MGHRA and CDR2 is YSYEKL. V lost 1 base and J 0 bases, leaving 17 bases between the germline ends. The CDR3 DNA sequence: TGCGCCAGCAGCCAAGTCCGACTCCGGGTACCTAGCACAGATACGCAGTATTTT. It translates to CASSQVRLRVPSTDTQYF.

In the case of this clonotype: A much larger clonotype is one base distant, so this may be a read error. This sequence joins TRBV12-3 or TRBV12-4 and TRBJ1-6; 7 positions agree with TRBD1. The CDR3 has 14 amino acids. The CDR3 reads CAGRATGSNSPLHF. CDR3 DNA: TGTGCCGGCAGGGCGACAGGGAGTAATTCACCCCTCCACTTT.

The table lists this clonotype with a few counts. The chain is built from TRBV12-3 or TRBV12-4 and TRBJ2-7, with D maybe TRBD1 (5 bases). The CDR3 spans 14 residues. V was cut by 3 bases and J by 5 bases, with 14 bases left in between. CDR3 sequence: CASSFQKGAHEQYF. The DNA of the CDR3 is TGTGCCAGCAGTTTCCAGAAAGGGGCCCACGAGCAGTACTTC.

This clonotype was seen repeatedly, ten times or more. The CDR3: CASSLGSGRNQPQHF. CDR3 in DNA: TGTGCCAGCAGTTTAGGGAGCGGGAGGAATCAGCCCCAGCATTTT. V usage is TRBV28 and J usage is TRBJ1-5; D remains ambiguous. Between the trimmed V and J ends, which lost 2 bases and 4 bases, there was a span of 12 bases. The CDR3 consists of 15 residues. Germline CDR1 is MDHEN and CDR2 is SYDVKM.